Listed below are T cell receptor beta chains from one sample, sequenced in a study of PD-L1 blockade in urothelial cancer. Sequenced by immunoSEQ multiplex PCR; TCRdb stores in-frame clones only, minus some. The sample lists 120,000 or so clones, more than 75% occurring once. The source material was PBMCs, sampled around atezolizumab (anti-PD-L1) treatment. These receptors were collected from a man in his fifties or sixties with urothelial cancer. CDR3s include the opening cysteine and the closing phenylalanine or tryptophan. A D gene is named only where the DNA matches it firmly. The size entry is marked missing in some rows and otherwise reads once, few, many or a size class.

clone size,J gene,D gene,V gene,CDR3 DNA,CDR3 protein
.,TRBJ2-7,TRBD2,TRBV7-2,TGTGCCAGCAGCCAAGGCTATAGCGGGAGGGCCTCCTACGAGCAGTACTTC,CASSQGYSGRASYEQYF
few,TRBJ2-2,.,TRBV5-1,TGCGCCAGCAGCTTGGGGGGACAGAACACCGGGGAGCTGTTTTTT,CASSLGGQNTGELFF
.,TRBJ2-2,.,TRBV7-2,TGTGCCAGCAGCTTAGGACTGTCCATTGGGGAGCTGTTTTTT,CASSLGLSIGELFF
.,TRBJ1-5,.,TRBV28,TGTGCCAGCAGTTTAGGGCGCGGGACCCAGCATTTT,CASSLGRGTQHF
.,TRBJ1-2,.,TRBV27,TGTGCCAGCAGTTTGTGGAGGGACGTTCGTTATGGCTACACCTTC,CASSLWRDVRYGYTF
.,TRBJ1-1,.,TRBV5-1,TGCGCCAGCAGCTCCTCTGTAAGGGAGGGCACTGAAGCTTTCTTT,CASSSSVREGTEAFF
.,TRBJ2-1,.,TRBV2,TGTGCCAGCGCGGCGGGCCCGAGCTCCTACAATGAGCAGTTCTTC,CASAAGPSSYNEQFF
.,TRBJ2-1,.,TRBV5-4,TGTGCCAGCAGCGTCCTAAGTGGCTCCTACAATGAGCAGTTCTTC,CASSVLSGSYNEQFF
.,TRBJ2-1,TRBD2,TRBV2,TGTGCCAGCAGTTTACTAGCGGGAGGTAGCAATGAGCAGTTCTTC,CASSLLAGGSNEQFF
.,TRBJ2-5,TRBD1,TRBV28,TGTGCCAGCAGCTCCGCCTCGACAGGGGGCTTGGAGACCCAGTACTTC,CASSSASTGGLETQYF
.,TRBJ2-2,.,TRBV2,TGTGCCAGCAGCACAGAGCAGGGACTCAACACCGGGGAGCTGTTTTTT,CASSTEQGLNTGELFF
.,TRBJ2-1,TRBD2,TRBV28,TGTGCCAGCAGTCTACTAGCGGGAGATTTTAATGAGCAGTTCTTC,CASSLLAGDFNEQFF
.,TRBJ1-2,TRBD1,TRBV6-1,TGTGCCAGCTCCGGGACAGGGGTTAATGGCTACACCTTC,CASSGTGVNGYTF
.,TRBJ2-3,.,TRBV12-5,TGTGCTAGTGGCCGGAGCGGGAGCACAGATACGCAGTATTTT,CASGRSGSTDTQYF
.,TRBJ1-1,.,TRBV11-2,TGTGCCAGCAGCCCCGGAGGCACTGAAGCTTTCTTT,CASSPGGTEAFF
.,TRBJ1-5,TRBD1,TRBV6-1,TGTGCCAGCAACGGACAGGTCGGCAATCAGCCCCAGCATTTT,CASNGQVGNQPQHF
.,TRBJ1-2,TRBD1,TRBV6-5,TGTGCCAGCAGTAACCACGGAACAGGGGTTCCAAGCTACACCTTC,CASSNHGTGVPSYTF
.,TRBJ2-7,.,TRBV27,TGTGCCAGCAGTTTATCGGAAACTAGCTCAGCGGGCTCCTACGAGCAGTACTTC,CASSLSETSSAGSYEQYF
.,TRBJ1-5,.,TRBV7-2,TGTGCCAGCAGCCAGCAGGCTAGCAATCAGCCCCAGCATTTT,CASSQQASNQPQHF
.,TRBJ2-3,TRBD2,TRBV4-2,TGTGCCAGCAGCCTGACCGGGACTAGCGGGAGTGTGGATACGCAGTATTTT,CASSLTGTSGSVDTQYF
.,TRBJ2-7,TRBD2,TRBV28,TGTGCCAGCAGTGCCCCCGGGGGTAGCGGGAGGAGCGAGCAGTACTTC,CASSAPGGSGRSEQYF
.,TRBJ2-1,.,TRBV4-1,TGCGCCAGCAGCCAAATCCTAGACAATGAGCAGTTCTTC,CASSQILDNEQFF
.,TRBJ2-3,TRBD2,TRBV7-8,TGTGCCAGCAGCTTTGGGACTAGCGGGGCTAGCACAGATACGCAGTATTTT,CASSFGTSGASTDTQYF
.,TRBJ2-7,.,TRBV19,TGTGCCAGTAAGGGCGGGGCCAGCTCCTACGAGCAGTACTTC,CASKGGASSYEQYF
.,TRBJ2-2,.,TRBV13,TGTGCCAGCAGCGAAAGGCGGCTTGGAACCGGGGAGCTGTTTTTT,CASSERRLGTGELFF
once,TRBJ2-7,TRBD2,TRBV7-2,TGTGCCAGCAGCTTAAGAACTAGCGGGATAGGGTGGTACGAGCAGTACTTC,CASSLRTSGIGWYEQYF
.,TRBJ1-5,TRBD1,TRBV28,TGTGCCAGCAGTTTACGGACAGGGGATCAGCCCCAGCATTTT,CASSLRTGDQPQHF
.,TRBJ2-2,TRBD2,TRBV19,TGTGCCAGTACCACTAGCGGCGCGAACACCGGGGAGCTGTTTTTT,CASTTSGANTGELFF
.,TRBJ2-7,.,TRBV18,TGTGCCAGCTCACCATGGGGGGAGGCCTACGAGCAGTACTTC,CASSPWGEAYEQYF
once,TRBJ1-1,TRBD1,TRBV11-2,TGTGCCAGCAGCCCCCCGGGACAGGAGAACACTGAAGCTTTCTTT,CASSPPGQENTEAFF
.,TRBJ2-7,.,TRBV28,TGTGCCAGCAGTTTACTCGGTCAGGGAAAGGACTACGAGCAGTACTTC,CASSLLGQGKDYEQYF